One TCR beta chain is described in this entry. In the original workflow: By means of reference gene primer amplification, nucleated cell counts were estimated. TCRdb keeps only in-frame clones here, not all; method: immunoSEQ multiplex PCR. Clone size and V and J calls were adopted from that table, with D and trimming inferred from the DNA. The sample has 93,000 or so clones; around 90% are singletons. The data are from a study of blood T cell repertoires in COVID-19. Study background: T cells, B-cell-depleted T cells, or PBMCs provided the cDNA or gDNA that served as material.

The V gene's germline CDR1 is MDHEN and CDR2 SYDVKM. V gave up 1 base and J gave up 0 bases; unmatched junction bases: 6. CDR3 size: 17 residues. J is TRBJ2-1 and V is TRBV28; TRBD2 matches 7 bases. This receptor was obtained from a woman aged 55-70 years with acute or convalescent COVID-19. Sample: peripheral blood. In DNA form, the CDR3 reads TGTGCCAGCAGTTTATTTGCGGGGGTCCACTCCTACAATGAGCAGTTCTTC. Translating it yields CASSLFAGVHSYNEQFF. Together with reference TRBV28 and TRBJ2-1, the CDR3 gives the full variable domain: DVKVTQSSRYLVKRTGEKVFLECVQDMDHENMFWYRQDPGLGLRLIYFSYDVKMKEKGDIPEGYSVSREKKERFSLILESASTNQTSMYLCASSLFAGVHSYNEQFFGPGTRLTVL.